The rows below give T cell receptor beta chains drawn from one sample of a study of OX40 agonist ivuxolimab in advanced cancers. Assay: immunoSEQ multiplex PCR; the TCRdb copy retains only in-frame clones and omits some. The table has around 43,000 clones, roughly 90% seen once. The sample here was CD4+ or CD8+ T cells sorted from blood, taken in a trial of the OX40 agonist ivuxolimab. The receptors originated from an adult with an advanced solid tumor such as melanoma, head and neck, liver or kidney cancer. CDR3s include the opening cysteine and the closing phenylalanine or tryptophan. A D gene is named only where the DNA matches it firmly.

D gene: NA
V gene: TRBV7-9
J gene: TRBJ1-3
CDR3 protein: CASSPDTGDTIYF

D gene: TRBD1
V gene: TRBV7-9
J gene: TRBJ1-1
CDR3 protein: CASSFDRGQGNTEAFF

D gene: TRBD1
V gene: TRBV27
J gene: TRBJ1-1
CDR3 protein: CATSDRGRGTEAFF

D gene: TRBD2
V gene: TRBV4-2
J gene: TRBJ2-3
CDR3 protein: CASSQDWGEWTSVTDTQYF

D gene: NA
V gene: TRBV6-1
J gene: TRBJ1-2
CDR3 protein: CASSEEPQGRAYGYTF

D gene: TRBD2
V gene: TRBV2
J gene: TRBJ2-1
CDR3 protein: CASRGGSSYNEQFF

D gene: NA
V gene: TRBV6-1
J gene: TRBJ2-7
CDR3 protein: CASRGTYEQYF

D gene: TRBD1
V gene: TRBV29-1
J gene: TRBJ1-1
CDR3 protein: CSAWQGASEAFF

D gene: NA
V gene: TRBV30
J gene: TRBJ2-3
CDR3 protein: CAWQGTTGTSRTDTQYF

D gene: TRBD1
V gene: TRBV19
J gene: TRBJ2-5
CDR3 protein: CASSTRTGEETQYF

D gene: TRBD2
V gene: TRBV20-1
J gene: TRBJ2-7
CDR3 protein: CSVSRELEQYF

D gene: TRBD2
V gene: TRBV4-2
J gene: TRBJ2-6
CDR3 protein: CASSQPGGGSGANVLTF

D gene: NA
V gene: TRBV11-2
J gene: TRBJ1-3
CDR3 protein: CASSLAPISLGGNTIYF

D gene: NA
V gene: TRBV13
J gene: TRBJ2-2
CDR3 protein: CASSPPVGELFF

D gene: TRBD2
V gene: TRBV2
J gene: TRBJ2-1
CDR3 protein: CASRAYYLRGLAGEINEQFF

D gene: TRBD2
V gene: TRBV4-2
J gene: TRBJ2-7
CDR3 protein: CASSPGGGYEQYF

D gene: TRBD2
V gene: TRBV9
J gene: TRBJ2-1
CDR3 protein: CASSASSGRALEQFF

D gene: NA
V gene: TRBV11-3
J gene: TRBJ2-3
CDR3 protein: CASSPTLAAGPDTQYF

D gene: NA
V gene: TRBV19
J gene: TRBJ1-2
CDR3 protein: CASRVSGGYGYTF

D gene: TRBD1
V gene: TRBV2
J gene: TRBJ2-7
CDR3 protein: CASSRQGVIYEQYF

D gene: NA
V gene: TRBV9
J gene: TRBJ1-3
CDR3 protein: CASSVDAGTGNTIYF

D gene: NA
V gene: TRBV5-4
J gene: TRBJ1-2
CDR3 protein: CASSGVMGGVDTNYGYTF

D gene: TRBD1
V gene: TRBV15
J gene: TRBJ1-5
CDR3 protein: CATSRDRGSQPQHF

D gene: NA
V gene: TRBV6-5
J gene: TRBJ1-2
CDR3 protein: CASSYLPGRALNGYTF

D gene: TRBD1
V gene: TRBV13
J gene: TRBJ2-7
CDR3 protein: CASSLRRTGNYEQYF

D gene: TRBD1
V gene: TRBV5-1
J gene: TRBJ1-2
CDR3 protein: CASSLYGTGDSNYGYTF

D gene: NA
V gene: TRBV11-2
J gene: TRBJ2-1
CDR3 protein: CASSLRRDPNEQFF

D gene: TRBD1
V gene: TRBV5-4
J gene: TRBJ2-6
CDR3 protein: CASSLGQGGSGANVLTF

D gene: TRBD2
V gene: TRBV27
J gene: TRBJ2-3
CDR3 protein: CASSGVLAGGPDTQYF

D gene: TRBD1
V gene: TRBV7-2
J gene: TRBJ1-5
CDR3 protein: CASSSRTGPNQPQHF

D gene: TRBD1
V gene: TRBV4-1
J gene: TRBJ1-6
CDR3 protein: CASSQSTPGQGTNSPLHF

D gene: NA
V gene: TRBV7-6
J gene: TRBJ2-2
CDR3 protein: CASSFIARKYGNTGELFF

D gene: NA
V gene: TRBV10-1
J gene: TRBJ1-2
CDR3 protein: CASSSLGSRKTYGYTF

D gene: NA
V gene: TRBV29-1
J gene: TRBJ2-1
CDR3 protein: CSVEGNQGLRSYNEQFF

D gene: NA
V gene: TRBV9
J gene: TRBJ1-3
CDR3 protein: CASSVDGRSSGNTIYF

D gene: NA
V gene: TRBV7-5
J gene: TRBJ2-7
CDR3 protein: CVRRLAGGPDDAEQYF

D gene: NA
V gene: TRBV6-5
J gene: TRBJ2-7
CDR3 protein: CASRDRDGSYEQYF

D gene: NA
V gene: TRBV4-2
J gene: TRBJ2-1
CDR3 protein: CASSLPDVQQFF

D gene: TRBD1
V gene: TRBV27
J gene: TRBJ1-2
CDR3 protein: CASSPRQGLQGYTF

D gene: NA
V gene: TRBV9
J gene: TRBJ2-2
CDR3 protein: CASSVGVNTGELFF

D gene: TRBD1
V gene: TRBV14
J gene: TRBJ1-1
CDR3 protein: CASSPRQGMNTEAFF

D gene: NA
V gene: TRBV18
J gene: TRBJ1-5
CDR3 protein: CASSTGGGHNQPQHF

D gene: NA
V gene: TRBV21-1
J gene: TRBJ2-7
CDR3 protein: CASSKVSGGTNYEQYF

D gene: TRBD2
V gene: TRBV7-9
J gene: TRBJ2-1
CDR3 protein: CASSPPRLALGNEQFF